The 24 T cell receptor beta chains in this list originate from one sample, sequenced in a study of T cell repertoires in cytomegalovirus infection. TCRdb used MiXCR to reprocess the reads, holding one entry per CDR3 protein. Found here are 55,000 to 85,000 distinct CDR3 sequences, under 5% of them singletons; the top ten hold roughly 22%. Material for sequencing was PBMCs. The receptors derive from a human donor in good health (CMV status not recorded). Some clones in this sample may be carry-over from other donors' samples.

This rearrangement joins TRBV6-5 to TRBJ2-4, with 8 bases aligning to TRBD2. Unmatched junction bases numbered 1, after V lost 0 bases and J lost 3 bases. Germline loops: CDR1 MNHEY, CDR2 SVGAGI. This CDR3 has 15 residues. Written as DNA, the CDR3 is TGTGCCAGCAGTTACTCGAGCGGGGGCAAAAACATTCAGTACTTC. Protein sequence: CASSYSSGGKNIQYF.

This clonotype was recorded many times. This chain joins TRBV7-9 and TRBJ2-5, with 7 bases that match TRBD2. V trimming: 2 bases; J trimming: 2 bases; junction bases outside the gene matches: 5. This CDR3 contains 15 residues. The germline CDR1 and CDR2 sequences are SEHNR and FQNEAQ (reference sequence). Here the CDR3 DNA reads TGTGCCAGCAGCTTATCCAGGACTAGTCAAGAGACCCAGTACTTC. Translated, it gives CASSLSRTSQETQYF.

This clonotype is medium-sized (0.01 to 0.1%) in the sample. CDR3 coding DNA: TGTGCCAGCAGCTTAGGGGAGGTCTCAGATACGCAGTATTTT. Residues: CASSLGEVSDTQYF. This chain connects TRBV7-2 to TRBJ2-3; D is perhaps TRBD2 (6 bases). The ends were cut back, 1 base at V and 4 bases at J, with 9 bases in the middle. The CDR3 has 14 residues. Germline V gene data show CDR1 as SGHTA and CDR2 as FQGNSA.

This clonotype has ten or more counts. The rearrangement uses TRBV7-2 and TRBJ1-4; D is ambiguous. Germline CDR1 SGHTA, CDR2 FQGNSA. The CDR3 totals 12 residues. V lost 1 base and J 10 bases, leaving 7 bases between the germline ends. The CDR3 is CASSLDGRKLFF. CDR3 DNA sequence: TGTGCCAGCAGCTTAGACGGGAGAAAACTGTTTTTT.

This clonotype was counted ten times or more. The chain joins TRBV5-1 to TRBJ1-1; 11 bases map to TRBD1. CDR3 length: 17 residues. Germline assignment: CDR1 SGHRS and CDR2 YFSETQ. V lost 4 bases and J lost 3; bases outside the gene matches: 11. The CDR3 loop is CASSPGTGGKRDTEAFF. The CDR3 coding sequence is TGCGCCAGCAGCCCCGGGACAGGGGGAAAGAGGGACACTGAAGCTTTCTTT.

This clonotype appeared a few times. This sequence joins TRBV20-1 and TRBJ2-3, with TRBD1 matching over 11 bases. This CDR3 has 14 amino acids. J was trimmed by 5 bases and V by 5 bases; bases with no gene match: 6. Germline CDR1 and CDR2: DFQATT and SNEGSKA (reference sequence). The CDR3 loop reads CSAGPGTGGDTQYF. The DNA for the CDR3 is TGCAGTGCTGGCCCCGGGACAGGGGGAGATACGCAGTATTTT.

This clonotype has a count of ten or more. V gene TRBV7-2 combines with J gene TRBJ1-5; D call uncertain. The CDR3 contains 13 residues. V dropped 3 bases and J dropped 4 bases, with 7 bases sitting between them. Looked up from germline, CDR1 is SGHTA and CDR2 is FQGNSA. CDR3 protein: CASSFQGNQPQHF. The CDR3 DNA reads TGTGCCAGCAGCTTTCAAGGGAATCAGCCCCAGCATTTT.

This clonotype was seen repeatedly, ten times or more. The rearrangement joins TRBV20-1 to TRBJ2-1; no firm D call. Trimming left V 2 bases short and J 9 bases short, with 11 bases between. Germline lookup yields CDR1 DFQATT and CDR2 SNEGSKA (reference sequence). The CDR3 extends over 12 amino acids. The CDR3 DNA sequence: TGCAGTGCTAGATCCCAGCTTGGTGAGCAGTTCTTC. Its translation is CSARSQLGEQFF.

This clonotype appeared many times. The chain employs TRBV12-3 or TRBV12-4 and TRBJ2-3; a possible D gene is TRBD2 (7 bases). The CDR3 extends over 15 amino acids. With 7 bases removed from V and 2 bases from J, the gap between germline ends came to 16 bases. CDR3: CASNLWGGHTDTQYF. As DNA, the CDR3 is TGTGCCAGCAACCTCTGGGGGGGGCACACAGATACGCAGTATTTT.

This clonotype was found many times. V gene TRBV2 combines with J gene TRBJ1-2; 8 nucleotides align to TRBD1. CDR3 length: 14 residues. The germline V gene has CDR1 SNHLY and CDR2 FYNNEI. V dropped 2 bases and J dropped 3; count of bases not matched to a gene: 2. The CDR3 loop is CASSEQGADYGYTF. In DNA, the CDR3 is TGTGCCAGCAGTGAACAGGGGGCAGACTATGGCTACACCTTC.

The chain employs TRBV7-2 and TRBJ2-7; the match to TRBD1 covers 7 bases. The V gene end was trimmed by 5 bases and the J gene end by 0 bases; junction bases not matched to a gene: 4. The CDR3 loop spans 14 amino acids. CDR1 is SGHTA and CDR2 is FQGNSA in the germline V gene. The CDR3 sequence: CASSRDSSSYEQYF. CDR3 bases: TGTGCCAGCAGCCGGGACAGTAGCTCCTACGAGCAGTACTTC.

In its sample, this clonotype was seen many times. The rearrangement joins TRBV7-6 to TRBJ2-7; D may be TRBD2 (5 bases). Germline CDR1 is SGHVS and CDR2 is FNYEAQ. V was trimmed by 5 bases and J by 3 bases, leaving 11 bases between them. The CDR3 spans 13 residues. CDR3 nucleotides: TGTGCCAGCAGCCAGACCGACTACTACGAGCAGTACTTC. It translates to CASSQTDYYEQYF.

Many counts were recorded for this clonotype. The CDR3 region has the DNA TGTGCCAGCAGCTTCCGAACTAGCGGGAAAGCCAAAAACATTCAGTACTTC. Its translation is CASSFRTSGKAKNIQYF. The chain combines TRBV7-2 with TRBJ2-4; 10 bases align to TRBD2. Looked up from germline, CDR1 is SGHTA and CDR2 is FQGNSA. The CDR3 runs to 17 residues. J was trimmed by 0 bases and V by 3 bases; bases with no gene match: 5.

This clonotype was recorded many times. The genes are TRBV7-2 and TRBJ2-3; 15 bases map to TRBD2. The CDR3 totals 15 residues. Germline-derived CDR1 and CDR2 are SGHTA and FQGNSA. The V and J ends lost 11 bases and 2 bases, in that order; junction bases with no gene match: 5. The CDR3 loop reads CAGGLAGGPTDTQYF. The CDR3 DNA reads TGTGCCGGAGGACTAGCGGGGGGGCCCACAGATACGCAGTATTTT.

Many counts were recorded for this clonotype. The rearrangement joins TRBV7-3 to TRBJ1-2, with D perhaps matching TRBD1 (5 bases). Trimming shortened V by 4 bases and J by 8 bases, and 11 bases separated the two germline ends. Germline V gives CDR1 SGHTA, CDR2 FQGTGA. The CDR3 runs to 12 residues. The CDR3 region is CASSSGPGGYTF. Written as DNA, the CDR3 is TGTGCCAGCAGCTCGGGACCAGGAGGCTACACCTTC.

This clonotype was counted a single time. This rearrangement joins TRBV28 to TRBJ1-4; the match to TRBD1 covers 9 bases. Looked up from germline, CDR1 is MDHEN and CDR2 is SYDVKM. The CDR3 spans 15 residues. Trimming cost V 5 bases and J 7 bases; bases outside gene matches: 8. Here the CDR3 reads CASSPEQGAGEKLFF. CDR3 bases: TGTGCCAGCAGTCCTGAACAGGGGGCAGGTGAAAAACTGTTTTTT.

There are many counts of this clonotype. The V call is TRBV7-8, the J call TRBJ2-7; 11 nucleotides match TRBD2. V lost 0 bases to trimming and J lost 2 bases; unmatched junction nucleotides: 6. Per germline, CDR1 SGHVS and CDR2 FQNEAQ. This CDR3 has 17 residues. CDR3 in DNA: TGTGCCAGCAGCTTAGCGCTGTCTAGCGGGGGGACCTACGAGCAGTACTTC. Encoded protein: CASSLALSSGGTYEQYF.

This clonotype was counted at least ten times. J is TRBJ1-2 and V is TRBV12-3 or TRBV12-4; 7 nucleotides agree with TRBD1. This CDR3 is 14 amino acids long. The ends lost 7 bases at V and 6 bases at J; junction bases unmatched: 11. CDR3 sequence: CASTQRGTVHGYTF. DNA of the CDR3: TGTGCCAGCACCCAAAGAGGGACAGTGCATGGCTACACCTTC.

This clonotype was detected ten times or more. The chain recombines TRBV7-2 with TRBJ1-2; D unresolved. The V end lost 2 bases, the J end lost 4 bases, and 8 bases lay between the germline ends. Germline V gives CDR1 SGHTA, CDR2 FQGNSA. CDR3 length: 13 residues. The CDR3 DNA is TGTGCCAGCAGCTTATGGGCAGCCTATGGCTACACCTTC. This translates into CASSLWAAYGYTF.

At least ten counts were recorded for this clonotype. The rearrangement joins TRBV7-2 to TRBJ2-6; 7 bases are shared with TRBD1. The CDR3 has 16 amino acids. V lost 6 bases and J lost 2; bases outside the gene matches: 7. Germline loops: CDR1 SGHTA, CDR2 FQGNSA. In DNA form, the CDR3 reads TGTGCCAGCAGTCGAACACAGGGGACTGGGGCCAACGTCCTGACTTTC. It translates to CASSRTQGTGANVLTF.

Many counts were recorded for this clonotype. The chain links TRBV20-1 to TRBJ1-1; TRBD1 is a possible D gene (5 bases). The length of the CDR3 is 14 residues. Trimming shortened V by 0 bases and J by 0 bases, and 8 bases separated the two germline ends. The germline gives CDR1 DFQATT, CDR2 SNEGSKA (reference sequence). For the CDR3, the DNA is TGCAGTGCTAGAGAGTCGGGGGTGAACACTGAAGCTTTCTTT. It yields the protein CSARESGVNTEAFF.

In this sample, this clonotype turned up many times. The rearrangement uses TRBV7-2 and TRBJ1-3; D is ambiguous. CDR3 length equals 12 residues. Germline values: CDR1 SGHTA, CDR2 FQGNSA. The ends were cut back, 5 bases at V and 0 bases at J, with 2 bases in the middle. CDR3 DNA: TGTGCCAGCAGCCTCTCTGGAAACACCATATATTTT. It encodes CASSLSGNTIYF. Complete variable domain (other parts from reference TRBV7-2 and TRBJ1-3): GAGVSQSPSNKVTEKGKDVELRCDPISGHTALYWYRQSLGQGLEFLIYFQGNSAPDKSGLPSDRFSAERTGGSVSTLTIQRTQQEDSAVYLCASSLSGNTIYFGEGSWLTVV.

This clonotype has a count of ten or more. The J gene is TRBJ2-5, the V gene TRBV29-1; the D is unclear. The V end was cut by 0 bases, the J end by 5 bases, with 10 bases between. The CDR3 length is 13 residues. Germline CDR1 SQVTM, CDR2 ANQGSEA. DNA for the CDR3: TGCAGCGTTGAAGATTCCCCCGGGGAGACCCAGTACTTC. Its protein product is CSVEDSPGETQYF.

J is TRBJ2-7 and V is TRBV7-2, with D perhaps matching TRBD2 (5 bases). CDR3 length: 15 residues. Germline-derived CDR1 and CDR2 are SGHTA and FQGNSA. Trimming removed 5 bases from V and 2 bases from J, with 16 bases in between. This CDR3 is CASSPRDGVAYEQYF. The DNA of the CDR3 is TGTGCCAGCAGCCCTCGGGATGGGGTCGCCTACGAGCAGTACTTC.